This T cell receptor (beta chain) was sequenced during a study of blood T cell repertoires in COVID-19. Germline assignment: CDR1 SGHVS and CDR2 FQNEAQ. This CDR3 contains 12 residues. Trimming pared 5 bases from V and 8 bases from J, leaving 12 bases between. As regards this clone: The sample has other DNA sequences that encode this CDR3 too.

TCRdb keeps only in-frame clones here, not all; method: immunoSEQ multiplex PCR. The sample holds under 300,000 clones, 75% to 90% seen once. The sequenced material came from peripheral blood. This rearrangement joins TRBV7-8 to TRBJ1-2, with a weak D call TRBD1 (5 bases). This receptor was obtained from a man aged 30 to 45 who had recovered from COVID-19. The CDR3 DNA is TGTGCCAGCAGCCCAGGGCTCGTGGGCTACACCTTC. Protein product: CASSPGLVGYTF.